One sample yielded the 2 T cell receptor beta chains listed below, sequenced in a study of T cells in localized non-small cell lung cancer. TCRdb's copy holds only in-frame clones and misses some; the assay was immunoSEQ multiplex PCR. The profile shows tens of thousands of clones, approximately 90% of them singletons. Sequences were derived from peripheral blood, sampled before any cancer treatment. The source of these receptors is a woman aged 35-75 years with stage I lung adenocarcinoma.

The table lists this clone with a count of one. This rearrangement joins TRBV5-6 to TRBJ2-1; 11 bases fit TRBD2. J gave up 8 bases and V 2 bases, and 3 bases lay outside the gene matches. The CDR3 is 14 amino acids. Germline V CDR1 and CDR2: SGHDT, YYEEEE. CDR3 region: CASSFSGGGYEQFF. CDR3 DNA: TGTGCCAGCAGCTTTAGCGGGGGGGGATATGAGCAGTTCTTC.

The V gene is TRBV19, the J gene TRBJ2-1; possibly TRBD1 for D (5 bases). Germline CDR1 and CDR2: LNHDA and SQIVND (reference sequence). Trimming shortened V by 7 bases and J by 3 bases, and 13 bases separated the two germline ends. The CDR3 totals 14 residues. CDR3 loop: CASKIDSLYNEQFF. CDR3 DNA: TGTGCCAGTAAGATCGACAGTCTCTACAATGAGCAGTTCTTC.